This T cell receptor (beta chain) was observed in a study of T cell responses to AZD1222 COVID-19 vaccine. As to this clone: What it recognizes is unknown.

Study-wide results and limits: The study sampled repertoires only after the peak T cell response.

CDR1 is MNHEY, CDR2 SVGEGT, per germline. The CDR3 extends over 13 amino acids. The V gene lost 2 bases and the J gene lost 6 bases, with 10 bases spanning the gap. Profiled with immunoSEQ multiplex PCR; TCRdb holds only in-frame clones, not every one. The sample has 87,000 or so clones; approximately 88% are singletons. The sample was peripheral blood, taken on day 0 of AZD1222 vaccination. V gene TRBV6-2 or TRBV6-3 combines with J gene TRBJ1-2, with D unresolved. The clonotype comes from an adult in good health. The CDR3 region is CASSYVGVNGYTF. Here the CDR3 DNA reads TGTGCCAGCAGTTACGTGGGAGTTAATGGCTACACCTTC.